This entry lists 23 T cell receptor beta chains sequenced from one sample in a study of T cells after yellow fever vaccination (dated by TCRdb to the late 2010s). This sample's treatment or condition label indicates: live attenuated yellow fever vaccine strain. The library was generated by 5' RACE. TCRdb records Illumina NovaSeq 6000 as the sequencer. Clones were called with MiXCR by TCRdb after fastp trimmed the public reads at Q25, and only in-frame beta chains were retained. Each entry is one CDR3 protein sequence, shown with its most common DNA and genes. Present in this sample are around 340,000 distinct CDR3 sequences, around 12% of which were seen just once. The ten largest clones capture around 3% of the sample. The material sequenced was CD4+ T cells sorted from PBMCs, taken 15 days after the yellow fever booster vaccination. All receptors derive from a young man who received the YFV17D yellow fever vaccine.

The chain recombines TRBV12-3 or TRBV12-4 with TRBJ2-2; D not resolved. V was trimmed by 3 bases and J by 4 bases, leaving 12 bases between them. The CDR3 covers 15 residues. This CDR3 reads CASSFDTSGTGELFF. DNA of the CDR3: TGTGCCAGCAGTTTCGACACCTCAGGCACCGGGGAGCTGTTTTTT.

This clonotype was detected only a few times. V usage is TRBV28 and J usage is TRBJ1-3; tentatively, D is TRBD1 (5 bases). V dropped 6 bases and J dropped 7 bases, with 16 bases sitting between them. In germline, CDR1 is MDHEN, CDR2 SYDVKM. The CDR3 is made up of 14 amino acids. CDR3 in DNA: TGTGCCAGCAGCGGCGGGGGGATTGGGAACACCATATATTTT. Translated, it gives CASSGGGIGNTIYF. Full variable domain (outside the CDR3, taken from reference TRBV28 and TRBJ1-3): DVKVTQSSRYLVKRTGEKVFLECVQDMDHENMFWYRQDPGLGLRLIYFSYDVKMKEKGDIPEGYSVSREKKERFSLILESASTNQTSMYLCASSGGGIGNTIYFGEGSWLTVV.

In its sample, this clonotype was seen a few times. The J gene is TRBJ1-2, the V gene TRBV4-3; the D is unclear. CDR3 length: 15 residues. The germline V and J ends were trimmed by 0 bases and 6 bases, with 14 bases remaining between them. Germline lookup yields CDR1 LGHNA and CDR2 YSLEER. The CDR3 DNA reads TGCGCCAGCAGCCAAGATCCCAGTATCCTCGATGGCTACACCTTC. Residues: CASSQDPSILDGYTF.

The J gene is TRBJ1-3, the V gene TRBV7-2, with a possible D match to TRBD1 (5 bases). V lost 1 base and J 0 bases, leaving 16 bases between the germline ends. The germline CDR1 and CDR2 sequences are SGHTA and FQGNSA. The CDR3 extends over 18 amino acids. The CDR3 protein is CASSLVGVGSSSGNTIYF. The CDR3 DNA reads as TGTGCCAGCAGCTTAGTAGGGGTAGGGAGTTCCTCTGGAAACACCATATATTTT.

This clonotype has a handful of counts. The chain recombines TRBV12-3 or TRBV12-4 with TRBJ1-2, with D perhaps TRBD1 (5 bases). CDR3 length: 14 residues. V lost 3 bases to trimming and J lost 1 base, with 9 bases between them. CDR3 region: CASSFARGNYGYTF. Here the CDR3 DNA reads TGTGCCAGCAGTTTCGCGAGGGGTAACTATGGCTACACCTTC.

In this sample, this clonotype turned up a few times. This rearrangement joins TRBV4-3 to TRBJ2-1; 9 bases fit TRBD2. CDR1 is LGHNA and CDR2 is YSLEER in the germline V gene. This CDR3 region has 16 residues. The junction had 4 bases not matched to a gene; V was cut back by 0 bases and J by 4 bases. The CDR3 loop reads CASSQEPLAGYNEQFF. DNA of the CDR3: TGCGCCAGCAGCCAAGAGCCCCTAGCGGGGTACAATGAGCAGTTCTTC.

This clonotype was picked up a small number of times. The CDR3 DNA is TGCGCCAGCAGCCAAGTTCCGGGACAGGGAGCCGGGGAGCTGTTTTTT. Translation gives CASSQVPGQGAGELFF. V gene TRBV4-3 combines with J gene TRBJ2-2; 9 nucleotides line up with TRBD1. The CDR3 is 16 amino acids. Trimming removed 1 base from V and 6 bases from J; junction bases left unmatched: 6. Looked up from germline, CDR1 is LGHNA and CDR2 is YSLEER.

The chain uses TRBV5-1 and TRBJ1-1, with D possibly TRBD1 on 6 matching bases. The CDR3 runs 14 residues. Trimming removed 4 bases from V and 1 base from J, with 11 bases in between. Per germline, CDR1 SGHRS and CDR2 YFSETQ. CDR3 DNA sequence: TGCGCCAGCAGCCGCTTACAGGGGAACACTGAAGCTTTCTTT. Protein: CASSRLQGNTEAFF. The full variable domain, rest sourced from reference TRBV5-1 and TRBJ1-1, is KAGVTQTPRYLIKTRGQQVTLSCSPISGHRSVSWYQQTPGQGLQFLFEYFSETQRNKGNFPGRFSGRQFSNSRSEMNVSTLELGDSALYLCASSRLQGNTEAFFGQGTRLTVV.

Ten or more counts support this clonotype. The DNA for the CDR3 is TGTGCCAGCAGCTACTGGGCCTTATCCTACGAGCAGTACTTC. It yields the protein CASSYWALSYEQYF. This chain links TRBV7-2 with TRBJ2-7; D not certain. Trimming removed 4 bases at V and 1 base at J, with 11 bases between. Germline CDR1 and CDR2: SGHTA and FQGNSA. The CDR3 length is 14 residues.

This clonotype has a handful of counts. The chain is built from TRBV20-1 and TRBJ2-1, with TRBD2 matching over 10 bases. The CDR3 loop spans 16 amino acids. The V gene end was trimmed by 0 bases and the J gene end by 8 bases; junction bases not matched to a gene: 10. CDR1 is DFQATT, CDR2 SNEGSKA, per germline (reference sequence). For the CDR3, the DNA is TGCAGTGCTAGAGATGTGTTAGCGGGGGGAGGCTATGAGCAGTTCTTC. It translates to CSARDVLAGGGYEQFF.

This clonotype has ten or more counts. The V gene is TRBV5-1, the J gene TRBJ2-5; D is uncertain. The CDR3 loop spans 12 amino acids. V was shortened by 2 bases and J by 2 bases, with 4 bases between the two germline ends. Per the germline V gene, CDR1 is SGHRS and CDR2 is YFSETQ. DNA of the CDR3: TGCGCCAGCAGCTTTCCGCAAGAGACCCAGTACTTC. It is translated as CASSFPQETQYF.

V gene TRBV5-5 combines with J gene TRBJ1-4; 7 nucleotides agree with TRBD1. After removal of 4 bases from V and 4 bases from J, the junction contained 13 bases not matched to a gene. CDR1 SGHKS and CDR2 YYEKEE come from the germline V gene (reference sequence). This CDR3 has 17 residues. The CDR3 is CASSRTVQGPDNEKLFF. CDR3 sequence (DNA): TGTGCCAGCAGCAGGACTGTACAGGGGCCGGATAATGAAAAACTGTTTTTT.

V usage is TRBV4-2 and J usage is TRBJ2-7, with 10 bases matching TRBD2. V dropped 8 bases and J dropped 1; count of bases not matched to a gene: 5. The CDR3 runs to 14 residues. The germline V gene has CDR1 LGHNA and CDR2 YNFKEQ. The CDR3 nucleotides are TGTGCCAGCGGGATAGCGGGGGGTTCCTACGAGCAGTACTTC. It codes for CASGIAGGSYEQYF.

This clonotype has just a few counts. This sequence joins TRBV15 and TRBJ2-1, with 9 nucleotides matching TRBD2. V dropped 2 bases and J dropped 11; count of bases not matched to a gene: 7. This CDR3 region has 14 residues. Germline-derived CDR1 and CDR2 are LNHNV and YYDKDF (reference sequence). This CDR3 reads CATSRPPTSGKQFF. The CDR3 bases are TGTGCCACCAGCAGACCCCCGACTAGCGGCAAGCAGTTCTTC.

The rearrangement joins TRBV10-3 to TRBJ2-6; no reliable D call. CDR3 size: 14 residues. Trimming took off 3 bases at V and 2 bases at J, with 5 bases between the two ends. Germline CDR1 ENHRY, CDR2 SYGVKD. The CDR3 region is CAISEYTGANVLTF. The CDR3 DNA is TGTGCCATCAGTGAATACACTGGGGCCAACGTCCTGACTTTC.

V gene TRBV7-2 combines with J gene TRBJ2-3; 10 bases agree with TRBD2. The V gene's germline CDR1 is SGHTA and CDR2 FQGNSA. The V segment lost 3 bases and the J segment 8 bases; nucleotides outside the gene matches: 8. This CDR3 is 15 amino acids long. The CDR3 loop reads CASSLSGGAIGTQYF. For the CDR3, the DNA is TGTGCCAGCAGCTTGAGCGGGGGGGCCATTGGTACGCAGTATTTT.

This clonotype has only a few counts. The chain combines TRBV7-2 with TRBJ2-5; weak D call: TRBD1 (6 bases). Germline V lookup: CDR1 SGHTA, CDR2 FQGNSA. The ends were cut back, 5 bases at V and 4 bases at J, with 17 bases in the middle. The CDR3 is 15 residues long. CDR3 sequence reads: CASSTPLRGIETQYF. The CDR3 nucleotides read TGTGCCAGCAGCACGCCGCTTAGGGGGATAGAGACCCAGTACTTC.

The gene calls are TRBV6-5 and TRBJ1-6; unclear D gene. The CDR3 consists of 13 residues. Germline V gene lookup returns CDR1 MNHEY and CDR2 SVGAGI. The germline V and J ends were trimmed by 4 bases and 7 bases, with 8 bases remaining between them. Written as DNA, the CDR3 is TGTGCCAGCAGTTCCGATTTCAATTCACCCCTCCACTTT. Encoded protein: CASSSDFNSPLHF.

CDR3: CASSVESRQASYEQYF. In DNA form, the CDR3 reads TGTGCCAGCAGCGTAGAAAGCCGACAGGCTTCCTACGAGCAGTACTTC. V usage is TRBV7-2 and J usage is TRBJ2-7; D possibly corresponds to TRBD1 (6 bases). Per germline, CDR1 SGHTA and CDR2 FQGNSA. The CDR3 sequence is 16 residues long. Between the trimmed V and J ends, which lost 5 bases and 1 base, there was a span of 18 bases.

The CDR3, as DNA: TGCGCCAGCAGCTTGGACGCTAGCTTCACAGATACGCAGTATTTT. As protein: CASSLDASFTDTQYF. The chain employs TRBV5-1 and TRBJ2-3; perhaps TRBD2 as D (5 bases). Germline loops: CDR1 SGHRS, CDR2 YFSETQ. The V and J ends lost 0 bases and 2 bases respectively, with 10 bases between them. This CDR3 has 15 residues.

There are many counts of this clonotype. The rearrangement links TRBV7-2 to TRBJ2-7; D is unclear. The CDR3 totals 14 residues. The V end was cut by 6 bases, the J end by 0 bases, with 12 bases between. The germline V gene has CDR1 SGHTA and CDR2 FQGNSA. Here the CDR3 reads CASSAHSISYEQYV. The CDR3 nucleotides read TGTGCCAGCAGTGCCCACAGCATCTCCTACGAGCAGTACGTC.

The chain uses TRBV7-2 and TRBJ2-1; 16 bases are a match to TRBD2. CDR3 size: 20 residues. Germline V gene lookup returns CDR1 SGHTA and CDR2 FQGNSA. The V gene end was trimmed by 4 bases and the J gene end by 1 base; junction bases not matched to a gene: 10. The CDR3 reads CASSSPGLAGGPGSYNEQFF. The DNA of the CDR3 is TGTGCCAGCAGCTCGCCGGGACTAGCGGGGGGGCCGGGTTCCTACAATGAGCAGTTCTTC.

This clonotype was observed a handful of times. The chain combines TRBV5-4 with TRBJ1-2, with TRBD1 matching over 10 bases. This CDR3 has 14 residues. The ends lost 5 bases at V and 8 bases at J; junction bases unmatched: 9. In germline, CDR1 is SGHNT, CDR2 YYREEE (reference sequence). The CDR3 sequence: CASRTGTGVIGYTF. The CDR3 nucleotides are TGTGCCAGCAGGACCGGGACAGGGGTGATAGGCTACACCTTC.